The sequence of this T cell receptor (beta chain) was determined in a study of cytotoxic CD8 clonotypes in ibrutinib-treated CLL. Study-level background: Per sample, productive templates averaged approximately 260,000 and productive rearrangements averaged about 92,000.

Using immunoSEQ multiplex PCR, the repertoire was profiled, and TCRdb retains in-frame clones only, with some absent. The sample lists more than 200,000 clones, roughly 74% occurring once. CDR1 and CDR2 (germline): SGDLS, YYNGEE. The CDR3 has 15 residues. Trimming cost V 3 bases and J 0 bases, with 10 bases left between them. J is TRBJ1-5 and V is TRBV9; no clear D. This specimen was PBMCs, taken after 24 months of ibrutinib treatment. This TCR was sampled from a human donor with chronic lymphocytic leukemia. This chain's CDR3 is CASSADGDSNQPQHF. CDR3 in DNA: TGTGCCAGCAGCGCCGACGGAGATAGCAATCAGCCCCAGCATTTT.